The clone carrying this T cell receptor (beta chain) was found a few times. Antigen specificity is unknown. The sample comes from a study of CD8 T cells in ankylosing spondylitis. Study-level results: A TCR beta motif of eight highly homologous variants appeared characteristic of ankylosing spondylitis blood. Disease-associated clonotypes exhibited CD8+ identity and were relatively infrequent in peripheral blood.

This CDR3 contains 17 residues. Germline V gene sequence: CDR1 SGHNT, CDR2 YENEEA. The V gene end was trimmed by 6 bases and the J gene end by 5 bases; junction bases not matched to a gene: 14. Each CDR3 protein gets one entry after TCRdb re-called the 5' RACE reads with MiXCR. This table holds 470,000 or so distinct CDR3 sequences, around 26% found once. The material sequenced was blood, either unsorted or a sorted T cell fraction (not recorded which). This clonotype was obtained from a male donor with ankylosing spondylitis. The gene calls are TRBV11-3 and TRBJ2-1, with 9 bases aligning to TRBD2. CDR3 DNA sequence: TGTGCCAGCAGTTCTAAAGGGGCGGGAGGGCCCCACAATGAGCAGTTCTTC. Amino acid sequence: CASSSKGAGGPHNEQFF. Full variable domain (missing parts from reference TRBV11-3 and TRBJ2-1): EAGVVQSPRYKIIEKKQPVAFWCNPISGHNTLYWYLQNLGQGPELLIRYENEEAVDDSQLPKDRFSAERLKGVDSTLKIQPAELGDSAVYLCASSSKGAGGPHNEQFFGPGTRLTVL.